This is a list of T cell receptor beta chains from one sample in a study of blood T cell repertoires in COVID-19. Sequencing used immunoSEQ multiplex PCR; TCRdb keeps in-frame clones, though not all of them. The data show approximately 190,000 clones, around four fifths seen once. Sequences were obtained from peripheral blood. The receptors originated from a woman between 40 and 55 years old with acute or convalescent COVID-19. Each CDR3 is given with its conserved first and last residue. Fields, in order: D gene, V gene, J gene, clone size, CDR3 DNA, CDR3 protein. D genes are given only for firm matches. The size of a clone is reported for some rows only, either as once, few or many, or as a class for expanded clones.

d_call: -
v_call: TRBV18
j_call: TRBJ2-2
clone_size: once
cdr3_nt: TGTGCCAGCTCACCCCTCCGGCCGTCGAGGGCGAACACCGGGGAGCTGTTTTTT
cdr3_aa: CASSPLRPSRANTGELFF

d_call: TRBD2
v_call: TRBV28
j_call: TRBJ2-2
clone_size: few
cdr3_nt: TGTGCCAGCACTCTGGCGGCTAGCGGGGAGTCTGCCGGGGAGCTGTTTTTT
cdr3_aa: CASTLAASGESAGELFF

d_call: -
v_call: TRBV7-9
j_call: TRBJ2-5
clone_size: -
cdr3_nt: TGTGCCAGCAGCCAGGGAGAGACCCAGTACTTC
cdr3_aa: CASSQGETQYF

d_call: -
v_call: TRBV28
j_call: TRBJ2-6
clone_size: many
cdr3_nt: TGTGCCAGCAGCACTCAAGACAGCTCGTCTGGGGCCAACGTCCTGACTTTC
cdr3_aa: CASSTQDSSSGANVLTF

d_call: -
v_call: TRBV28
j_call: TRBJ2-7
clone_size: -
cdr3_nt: TGTGCCAGCACCCCTGGAGTGTGGACTTCGGTCGAGCAGTACTTC
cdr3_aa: CASTPGVWTSVEQYF

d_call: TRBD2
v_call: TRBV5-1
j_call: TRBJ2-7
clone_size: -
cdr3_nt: TGCGCCAGCAGCTTGTCTGGAGCGGGACCTTCCTACGAGCAGTACTTC
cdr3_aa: CASSLSGAGPSYEQYF

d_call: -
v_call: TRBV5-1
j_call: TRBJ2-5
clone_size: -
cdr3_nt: TGCGCCAGCAGCTTGGCCGGGCAGGGAGAGACCCAGTACTTC
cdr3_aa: CASSLAGQGETQYF

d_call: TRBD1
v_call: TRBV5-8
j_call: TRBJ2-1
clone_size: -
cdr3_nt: TGTGCCAGCAGCGGGACAGGGGCCTCGGCCGCGGGGAATGAGCAGTTCTTC
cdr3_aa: CASSGTGASAAGNEQFF

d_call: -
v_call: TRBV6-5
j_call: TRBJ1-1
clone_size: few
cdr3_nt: TGTGCCAGCAGTTACTCAGGGGGGGGCCCCCACACTGAAGCTTTCTTT
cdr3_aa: CASSYSGGGPHTEAFF

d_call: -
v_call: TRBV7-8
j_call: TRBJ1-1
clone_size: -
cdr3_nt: TGTGCCAGCAGCCGATCGAGAAACACTGAAGCTTTCTTT
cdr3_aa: CASSRSRNTEAFF

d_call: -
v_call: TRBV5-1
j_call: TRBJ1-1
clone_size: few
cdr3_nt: TGCGCCAGCAGCTTGGGTCAGGGCCGCACTGAAGCTTTCTTT
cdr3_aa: CASSLGQGRTEAFF

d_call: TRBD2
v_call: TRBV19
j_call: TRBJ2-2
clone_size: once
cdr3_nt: TGTGCCAGTTCCGGGACTACGAACACCGGGGAGCTGTTTTTT
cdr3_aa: CASSGTTNTGELFF

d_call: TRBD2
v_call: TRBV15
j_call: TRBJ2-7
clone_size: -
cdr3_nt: TGTGCCACCAGCAGAGAGGTGCTAGCGGGGGGAAGACAAGGGGGCGAGCAGTACTTC
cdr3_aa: CATSREVLAGGRQGGEQYF

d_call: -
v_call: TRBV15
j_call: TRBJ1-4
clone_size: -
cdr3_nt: TGTGCCACCAGCAGGCGGAGGGATAGTGAAAAACTGTTTTTT
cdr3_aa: CATSRRRDSEKLFF

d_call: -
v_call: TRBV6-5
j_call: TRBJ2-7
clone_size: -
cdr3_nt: TGTGCCAGCAGTTACTCGATATTAGGGAGTAAGTACTTC
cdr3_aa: CASSYSILGSKYF

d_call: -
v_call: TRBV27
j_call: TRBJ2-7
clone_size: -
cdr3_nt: TGTGCCAGCAGTCCGGGACTGCCCGACGAGCAGTACTTC
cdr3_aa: CASSPGLPDEQYF